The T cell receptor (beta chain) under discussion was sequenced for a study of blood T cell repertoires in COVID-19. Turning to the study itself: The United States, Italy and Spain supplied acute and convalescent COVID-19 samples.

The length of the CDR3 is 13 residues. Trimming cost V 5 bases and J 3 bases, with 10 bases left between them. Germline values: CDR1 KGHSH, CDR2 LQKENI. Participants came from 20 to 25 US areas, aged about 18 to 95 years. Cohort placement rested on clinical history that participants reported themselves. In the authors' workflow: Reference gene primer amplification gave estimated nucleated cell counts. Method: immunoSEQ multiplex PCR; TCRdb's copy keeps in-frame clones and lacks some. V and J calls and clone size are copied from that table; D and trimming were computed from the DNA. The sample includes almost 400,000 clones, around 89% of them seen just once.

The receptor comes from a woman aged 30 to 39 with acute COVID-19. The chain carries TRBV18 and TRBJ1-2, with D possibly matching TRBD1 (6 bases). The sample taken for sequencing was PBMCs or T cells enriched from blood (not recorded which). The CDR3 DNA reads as TGTGCCAGCTCAGGGGGCATCGACTATGGCTACACCTTC. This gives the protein CASSGGIDYGYTF.